This T cell receptor (beta chain) is drawn from a study of human T cells and chemical hapten exposure. Under the authors' procedure: Across samples, TCR counts had a median of 95,638 and ranged from about 23,224 to 700,000. TCRdb passed the RACE reads through MiXCR, listing each CDR3 protein once. The V and J calls and clone size come from TCRdb's table, not from the authors' own analysis. Of 360,000 or so distinct CDR3 sequences in the sample, about 6% were seen once. This clonotype was found a few times. The time point: patch test 2, 6 weeks after DPC sensitization. Described treatment: therapeutic diphenylcyclopropenone sensitization with weekly scalp DPC. This CDR3 region has 14 residues. Germline V CDR1 and CDR2: MNHEY, SVGAGI. V lost 0 bases to trimming and J lost 5 bases; unmatched junction nucleotides: 1.

This specimen consisted of whole blood, obtained in connection with sensitization to the hapten diphenylcyclopropenone (DPC). The rearrangement uses TRBV6-5 and TRBJ2-3; the match to TRBD2 covers 8 bases. The clonotype originates from a woman aged 18-30 years with alopecia areata. Some clones in this sample may be carry-over from other donors' samples. The CDR3 DNA reads TGTGCCAGCAGTTACTCACTAGCGGAAGATACGCAGTATTTT. Amino acid sequence: CASSYSLAEDTQYF.